The 2 T cell receptor beta chains listed next were all sequenced from one sample in a study of cytotoxic CD8 clonotypes in ibrutinib-treated CLL (dated by TCRdb to about 2021). Reading the label with the study, this specimen's time point is: 20 to 30 months on ibrutinib. The method behind the library was the immunoSEQ multiplex PCR assay. Here the immuneACCESS table is served through TCRdb, limited to in-frame sequences with V and J called. Missing clones are a known gap in these copies; in checked studies unresolved V genes cover under half, and the rest lacks a known reason. The sample has about 130,000 clones on record, 76% of them singletons. Just over 5% of the sample is in the top ten clones. The sample was PBMCs, taken after 24 months of ibrutinib treatment. Receptors originate from a human donor with chronic lymphocytic leukemia.

This rearrangement joins TRBV18 to TRBJ2-7; TRBD1 agrees at 8 bases. This CDR3 comprises 16 residues. The germline V gene has CDR1 KGHSH and CDR2 LQKENI. The trim removed 3 bases at V and 4 bases at J, leaving 11 bases unmatched. As DNA, the CDR3 is TGTGCCAGCTCACCCCCGGACAGGGTGGGGACTTACGAGCAGTACTTC. Translation gives CASSPPDRVGTYEQYF.

The CDR3 DNA sequence: TGTGCCAGTAGTAGCGGCGGGGGGTTCCTTGAAGCTTTCTTT. Encoded protein: CASSSGGGFLEAFF. The chain combines TRBV19 with TRBJ1-1; D might be TRBD1 (5 bases). Germline CDR1 reads LNHDA; CDR2 reads SQIVND (reference sequence). CDR3 length: 14 amino acids. The V gene lost 4 bases and the J gene lost 7 bases, with 16 bases spanning the gap.